This T cell receptor (beta chain) was captured in a study of cytotoxic CD8 clonotypes in ibrutinib-treated CLL. Study-wide background: Among the patients, about a dozen presented as relapsed/refractory and 15 as treatment-naive; roughly 17 showed unmutated IGHV. The taking of response samples occurred after a median about 12 months of treatment, with a range of 6 to 36. The average sample held roughly 250,000 productive templates and approximately 93,000 productive rearrangements.

This CDR3 comprises 14 residues. After removal of 1 base from V and 5 bases from J, the junction contained 4 bases not matched to a gene. Per the germline V gene, CDR1 is SGHTA and CDR2 is FQGTGA. A note on this clone: The antigen is not known.

The data were produced by immunoSEQ multiplex PCR, yet TCRdb's version contains in-frame clones alone and is incomplete. The table includes under 45,000 clones, 68% detected once. General study points: Public clonotypes showed up rarely, and on treatment they shrank or held steady.

The rearrangement links TRBV7-3 to TRBJ1-2; 7 nucleotides line up with TRBD1. Material: PBMCs, obtained at disease progression, from a patient treated with ibrutinib. The sequence came from a human donor with chronic lymphocytic leukemia. Here the CDR3 DNA reads TGTGCCAGCAGCTTAATACGGACAGGTTATGGCTACACCTTC. Protein sequence: CASSLIRTGYGYTF. The whole variable domain, filled in from reference TRBV7-3 and TRBJ1-2, reads GAGVSQTPSNKVTEKGKYVELRCDPISGHTALYWYRQSLGQGPEFLIYFQGTGAADDSGLPNDRFFAVRPEGSVSTLKIQRTERGDSAVYLCASSLIRTGYGYTFGSGTRLTVV.